The 10 T cell receptor beta chains in this list originate from one sample, sequenced in a study of blood T cells in healthy people across ages. A second PCR, run for about 7 to 11 cycles, used a sample-barcoded 5' primer plus a J-beta primer mix. TCRdb passed the 5' RACE reads through MiXCR, listing each CDR3 protein once. The data contain about 780,000 distinct CDR3 sequences, 25% to 30% of them singletons. The same specimen was also included in a second study, on T cells of mothers and their children.

Sequenced: blood. These receptors all stem from a boy aged 5 to 17 in good health.

This clonotype was observed a few times. The chain links TRBV29-1 to TRBJ2-5; D is uncertain. Per the germline V gene, CDR1 is SQVTM and CDR2 is ANQGSEA. V gave up 2 bases and J gave up 4 bases, with 11 bases separating them. This CDR3 is 13 amino acids long. In DNA form, the CDR3 reads TGCAGCGTTGAATTGCTTTGGGGAGAGACCCAGTACTTC. Translated: CSVELLWGETQYF.

This clonotype was counted a single time. Here the CDR3 DNA reads TGCAGTGCTGCAAGGGTAGGGTCCTATAATTCACCCCTCCACTTT. It encodes CSAARVGSYNSPLHF. The V gene is TRBV20-1, the J gene TRBJ1-6; D unresolved. Germline V gene data show CDR1 as DFQATT and CDR2 as SNEGSKA (reference sequence). Trimming left V 5 bases short and J 1 base short, with 12 bases between. This CDR3 comprises 15 residues.

The table lists this clonotype with a few counts. The chain links TRBV6-5 to TRBJ2-1; TRBD2 aligns across 10 bases. This CDR3 is built from 15 residues. CDR1 and CDR2 from the germline V gene are MNHEY and SVGAGI. Trimming took 6 bases from V and 2 from J; bases not matched to a gene: 4. The CDR3 bases are TGTGCCAGCAGAAAAAGCGGGGGGGCCTACAATGAGCAGTTCTTC. This translates into CASRKSGGAYNEQFF.

This chain joins TRBV10-3 and TRBJ2-2, with D possibly being TRBD2 (5 bases). The germline CDR1 and CDR2 sequences are ENHRY and SYGVKD. The CDR3 is made up of 13 amino acids. CDR3 sequence (DNA): TGTGCACTAAAGGAGGCGAACACCGGGGAGCTGTTTTTT. This encodes CALKEANTGELFF.

The sample holds a few counts of this clonotype. The chain carries TRBV3-1 and TRBJ2-3; D unresolved. The V gene's germline CDR1 is LGHDT and CDR2 YNNKEL (reference sequence). The CDR3 sequence is 15 residues long. V was cut by 0 bases and J by 2 bases, with 9 bases left in between. CDR3 sequence reads: CASSQDLMVTDTQYF. CDR3 coding DNA: TGTGCCAGCAGCCAAGACCTAATGGTCACAGATACGCAGTATTTT.

This clonotype was seen a single time. The chain employs TRBV6-1 and TRBJ1-4; D perhaps matches TRBD1 (5 bases). CDR3 length: 14 amino acids. Germline V gives CDR1 MNHNS, CDR2 SASEGT. Trimming left V 6 bases short and J 7 bases short, with 15 bases between. CDR3 DNA: TGTGCCAGCAGGCAAGGGACGTCGGGTGAAAAACTGTTTTTT. It encodes CASRQGTSGEKLFF.

This clonotype was recorded many times. This rearrangement joins TRBV5-1 to TRBJ2-5, with D hard to call. The CDR3 loop spans 14 amino acids. The germline gives CDR1 SGHRS, CDR2 YFSETQ. V shed 5 bases and J shed 0 bases, with 11 bases lying between them. CDR3 coding DNA: TGCGCCAGCAGTAAAGACGTCAACCAAGAGACCCAGTACTTC. It codes for CASSKDVNQETQYF. The full variable domain, its missing parts supplied by reference TRBV5-1 and TRBJ2-5, is KAGVTQTPRYLIKTRGQQVTLSCSPISGHRSVSWYQQTPGQGLQFLFEYFSETQRNKGNFPGRFSGRQFSNSRSEMNVSTLELGDSALYLCASSKDVNQETQYFGPGTRLLVL.

This clonotype has only a few counts. The chain couples TRBV7-3 to TRBJ2-1; tentatively, D is TRBD2 (6 bases). V was shortened by 2 bases and J by 0 bases, with 20 bases between the two germline ends. CDR3 length: 19 residues. CDR1 SGHTA and CDR2 FQGTGA come from the germline V gene. The CDR3 DNA reads TGTGCCAGCAGCTTACGGGAGCTAGCTTTTTCCAGCTCCTACAATGAGCAGTTCTTC. As protein: CASSLRELAFSSSYNEQFF.

This clonotype was recorded a few times. Germline is not matched at one junction end, which may reflect a read error. CDR3 DNA sequence: TGCGCCAGCAGCCTCCCCTCCGGCGGGAATGAGCGGTTCTTC. This sequence encodes CASSLPSGGNERFF. The gene calls are TRBV4-1 and TRBJ2-5; D possibly corresponds to TRBD2 (6 bases). The CDR3 sequence is 14 residues long. Germline-derived CDR1 and CDR2 are MGHRA and YSYEKL.

This clonotype has just one count. The chain is built from TRBV20-1 and TRBJ1-1; maybe TRBD1 (6 bases). The CDR3 contains 13 residues. Germline V lookup: CDR1 DFQATT, CDR2 SNEGSKA (reference sequence). Trimming cost V 1 base and J 4 bases, with 10 bases left between them. The CDR3 bases are TGCAGTGCTAGAGGTGTAGGGGGCACTGAAGCTTTCTTT. Amino acids: CSARGVGGTEAFF.